What follows are 3 T cell receptor beta chains derived from one specimen sequenced in a study of blood T cell repertoires in COVID-19. Data came from immunoSEQ multiplex PCR; TCRdb stores just in-frame clones and leaves some out. The table has fewer than 250,000 clones, 90% seen once; the top ten hold less than 3.5%. Material: peripheral blood. These TCRs come from a man under 40 with COVID-19, enrolled during active disease.

The chain couples TRBV6-5 to TRBJ2-7, with 8 nucleotides matching TRBD1. Germline values: CDR1 MNHEY, CDR2 SVGAGI. V lost 2 bases, J lost 4 bases, and 7 bases stayed unmatched. CDR3 length: 15 amino acids. This chain's CDR3 is CASSYNRGYPYEQYF. The CDR3 region has the DNA TGTGCCAGCAGTTACAACAGGGGGTACCCGTACGAGCAGTACTTC.

This chain connects TRBV7-2 to TRBJ1-2; 10 bases line up with TRBD1. V lost 1 base, J lost 4 bases, and 12 bases stayed unmatched. The CDR3 is 18 residues long. Germline V lookup: CDR1 SGHTA, CDR2 FQGNSA. CDR3 nucleotide sequence: TGTGCCAGCAGCTTAGTTCCGGGACAGGGGTCGGTCGTCTATGGCTACACCTTC. Translated: CASSLVPGQGSVVYGYTF.

The chain links TRBV9 to TRBJ2-3, with TRBD2 as a possible D gene (7 bases). The CDR3 consists of 16 residues. V lost 0 bases, J lost 0 bases, and 11 bases lay in between. Germline-derived CDR1 and CDR2 are SGDLS and YYNGEE. CDR3 coding DNA: TGTGCCAGCAGCGTAGGCGGGGGCTGGAGCACAGATACGCAGTATTTT. Encoded protein: CASSVGGGWSTDTQYF. Complete variable domain (other parts from reference TRBV9 and TRBJ2-3): DSGVTQTPKHLITATGQRVTLRCSPRSGDLSVYWYQQSLDQGLQFLIQYYNGEERAKGNILERFSAQQFPDLHSELNLSSLELGDSALYFCASSVGGGWSTDTQYFGPGTRLTVL.